The subject of this entry is one T cell receptor beta chain. This sample is drawn from a study of blood T cell repertoires in COVID-19. Self-reported history from a screening survey and questionnaire set each donor's cohort. Cohort 3 donors were reported recovered after two negative PCRs, clearance, or symptom resolution. Libraries were prepared by immunoSEQ multiplex PCR; TCRdb keeps only in-frame clonotypes and omits some of them. The sample gives approximately 380,000 clones, around 90% of which show up once; 0.9% to 1.5% is in the top ten. V shed 5 bases and J shed 3 bases, with 14 bases lying between them. Looked up from germline, CDR1 is SGHTA and CDR2 is FQGNSA. This CDR3 is built from 15 residues.

V usage is TRBV7-2 and J usage is TRBJ1-5; TRBD1 might be the D (6 bases). The sequenced sample was PBMCs or T cells enriched from blood (not recorded which). The sequence derives from a woman under 30 who had recovered from COVID-19. The CDR3 sequence: CASSPPGQLNQPQHF. Here the CDR3 DNA reads TGTGCCAGCAGCCCGCCAGGACAGCTCAATCAGCCCCAGCATTTT.